Included here is one T cell receptor (beta chain) sequence, with context. The sample comes from a study of HIV-infected children after antiretroviral therapy interruption. On the study more broadly: For the interruption arm, samples span week 0 through about 3 years after study end. Continuous-treatment samples came from weeks 0, 48 and 150.

Treatment of the sample: PENTA 11 planned treatment interruption arm or continuous ART arm. At least 5 million viable PBMCs were required per cryopreserved sample. RNA-based 3' RACE libraries used unique molecular identifiers. TCRdb passed the 3' RACE reads through MiXCR, listing each CDR3 protein once. The data hold around 47,000 distinct CDR3 sequences, with roughly 4.5% observed a single time. Germline lookup yields CDR1 LNHDA and CDR2 SQIVND (reference sequence). Trimming shortened V by 3 bases and J by 1 base, and 8 bases separated the two germline ends. This CDR3 contains 14 residues. This TCR was recovered from a pool of human donors with HIV. The chain uses TRBV19 and TRBJ2-3; unclear D gene. The material was CD45RA+ CD4+ T cells from PBMCs, pooled from several time points, obtained from a donor given antiretroviral therapy, either interrupted or continuous. The subset was: naive CD4+ CD45RA+ CD45RO- T cells. As DNA, the CDR3 is TGTGCCAGTAGTATTGGTAGGGGCACAGATACGCAGTATTTT. Its protein product is CASSIGRGTDTQYF.